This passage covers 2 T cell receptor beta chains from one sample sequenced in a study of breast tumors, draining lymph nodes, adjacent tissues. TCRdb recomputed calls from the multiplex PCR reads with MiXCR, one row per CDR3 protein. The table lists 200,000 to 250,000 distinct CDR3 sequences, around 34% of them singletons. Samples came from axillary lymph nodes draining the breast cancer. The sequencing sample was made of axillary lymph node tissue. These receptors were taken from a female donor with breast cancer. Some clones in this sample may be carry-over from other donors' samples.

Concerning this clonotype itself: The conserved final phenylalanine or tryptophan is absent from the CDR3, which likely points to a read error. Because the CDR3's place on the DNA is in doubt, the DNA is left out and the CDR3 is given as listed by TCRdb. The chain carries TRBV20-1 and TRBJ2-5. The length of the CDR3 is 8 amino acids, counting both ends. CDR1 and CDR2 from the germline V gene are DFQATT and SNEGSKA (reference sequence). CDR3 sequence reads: CSARALTA.

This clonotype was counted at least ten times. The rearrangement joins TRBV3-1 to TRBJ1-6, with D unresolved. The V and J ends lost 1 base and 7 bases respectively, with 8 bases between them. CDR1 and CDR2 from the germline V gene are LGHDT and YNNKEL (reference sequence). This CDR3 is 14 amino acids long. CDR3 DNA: TGTGCCAGCAGCCAAGGCGACGGGAATTCACCCCTCCACTTT. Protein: CASSQGDGNSPLHF.